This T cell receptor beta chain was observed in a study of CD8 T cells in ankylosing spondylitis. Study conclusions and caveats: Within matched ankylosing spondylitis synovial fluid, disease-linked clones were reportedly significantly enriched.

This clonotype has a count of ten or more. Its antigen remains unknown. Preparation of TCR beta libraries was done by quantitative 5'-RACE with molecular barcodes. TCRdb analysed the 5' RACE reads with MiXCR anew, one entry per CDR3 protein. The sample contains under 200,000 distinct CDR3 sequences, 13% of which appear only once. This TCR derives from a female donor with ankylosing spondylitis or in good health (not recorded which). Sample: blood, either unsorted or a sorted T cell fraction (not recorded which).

CDR3: CASSQGRNSPLHF. CDR3 sequence (DNA): TGTGCCAGCAGCCAGGGGCGTAATTCACCCCTCCACTTT. The chain uses TRBV3-1 and TRBJ1-6; possibly TRBD1 for D (5 bases). Trimming took off 3 bases at V and 6 bases at J, with 6 bases between the two ends. CDR1 and CDR2 (germline): LGHDT, YNNKEL (reference sequence). The CDR3 totals 13 residues.